The T cell receptor beta chain under discussion was sequenced for a study of beta chain features in type 1 diabetes. Germline V gives CDR1 SGHDT, CDR2 YYEEEE. The CDR3 runs 12 residues. Trimming shortened V by 2 bases and J by 1 base, and 3 bases separated the two germline ends. Sorting that relied on CD45RO/CCR7/CD25/CD127/CD95/CD27 yielded CD4+ naive, central memory, regulatory and stem cell-like memory cells. This clone turned up a few times. Antigen unknown. All of the isolated RNA was reverse transcribed, so expressed TCRB transcripts were sequenced. TCRdb keeps only in-frame clones here, not all; method: immunoSEQ multiplex PCR. The profile covers roughly 290,000 clones, with approximately 16% appearing a single time and around 0.015% taken by the ten largest. Findings and caveats of the study: Patients showed naive, central memory and Treg TCRB repertoires that appeared more similar than those of healthy donors. Patients with Type 1 diabetes showed moderately but significantly shorter TCRB CDR3s in all four CD4+ subsets.

The sequencing sample was made of naive CD4+ T cells from blood. The chain couples TRBV5-6 to TRBJ2-5; no clear D gene. The sequence came from a man aged 18 to 35 with type 1 diabetes. CDR3 in amino acids: CASSFLQETQYF. The CDR3 DNA reads as TGTGCCAGCAGCTTCCTCCAAGAGACCCAGTACTTC. Full variable domain (remainder filled in from reference TRBV5-6 and TRBJ2-5): DAGVTQSPTHLIKTRGQQVTLRCSPKSGHDTVSWYQQALGQGPQFIFQYYEEEERQRGNFPDRFSGHQFPNYSSELNVNALLLGDSALYLCASSFLQETQYFGPGTRLLVL.